These T cell receptor beta chains were read from a single sample in a study of shared clonotypes between healthy human individuals. Libraries were prepared by immunoSEQ multiplex PCR; TCRdb keeps only in-frame clonotypes and omits some of them. The sample lists some 2 million clones; about 95% were seen once. The sequenced material came from naive CD8+ T cells sorted from blood. The receptor set was obtained from a man between 18 and 35 years old in good health. CDR3s include the opening cysteine and the closing phenylalanine or tryptophan. The D gene is left open where the match is weak. A row's size may be missing; if present it is once, few, many or a size class.

V	size	J	D	CDR3	DNA
TRBV7-8	-	TRBJ1-1	TRBD1	CASSFQGVGTEAFF	TGTGCCAGCAGCTTTCAGGGGGTAGGGACTGAAGCTTTCTTT
TRBV30	-	TRBJ1-1	-	CAWGQSGNTEAFF	TGTGCCTGGGGACAGTCTGGGAACACTGAAGCTTTCTTT
TRBV11-2	once	TRBJ1-1	-	CASSLVMGSDTEAFF	TGTGCCAGCAGCTTAGTGATGGGTTCGGACACTGAAGCTTTCTTT
TRBV6-5	few	TRBJ1-6	-	CASSYGGRSPLHF	TGTGCCAGCAGTTACGGGGGACGATCACCCCTCCACTTT
TRBV9	-	TRBJ2-1	TRBD2	CASSVGPSGSYNEQFF	TGTGCCAGCAGCGTAGGGCCTAGCGGGAGTTACAATGAGCAGTTCTTC
TRBV4-3	-	TRBJ2-7	TRBD2	CASSQFSGGYEQYF	TGCGCCAGCAGCCAATTCAGCGGGGGGTACGAGCAGTACTTC
TRBV5-1	-	TRBJ2-1	TRBD2	CASKLAQASGYNEQFF	TGCGCCAGCAAGCTGGCCCAGGCTAGCGGCTACAATGAGCAGTTCTTC
TRBV7-9	-	TRBJ2-1	-	CASSPRAGGSYNEQFF	TGTGCCAGCAGCCCCAGGGCAGGAGGCTCCTACAATGAGCAGTTCTTC
TRBV11-1	-	TRBJ2-7	-	CASSGWDTADEQYF	TGTGCCAGCAGCGGCTGGGACACCGCGGACGAGCAGTACTTC
TRBV2	-	TRBJ1-4	-	CASNVDLDEKLFF	TGTGCCAGCAACGTAGATCTCGATGAAAAACTGTTTTTT
TRBV13	-	TRBJ1-3	-	CASSSTLREFGNTIYF	TGTGCCAGCAGCTCAACCCTAAGGGAATTTGGAAACACCATATATTTT
TRBV9	once	TRBJ1-4	-	CASSVGGALDEKLFF	TGTGCCAGCAGCGTAGGAGGGGCGCTGGATGAAAAACTGTTTTTT